This T cell receptor beta chain was sequenced for a study of cytomegalovirus exposure and HLA in healthy donors. Whole-study results and caveats: A link between a missense DCLRE1C variant and TCR beta V- and J-gene trimming emerged from a later analysis. Within a later analysis, the majority of CMV-associated TCR beta chains appeared HLA-restricted.

PCR employed 60 Vbeta and 13 Jbeta primers. As handled by the study authors: In a later analysis, of about 80 million unique beta chains, roughly 9.9 million appeared in at least two donors. Only in-frame clones appear in the TCRdb table, and some are missing; sequencing was by immunoSEQ multiplex PCR. V, J and clone size reflect that table, while D and trimming were determined from the DNA. The sample records some 190,000 clones, over 80% being singletons. Germline V gene sequence: CDR1 SGHRS, CDR2 YFSETQ. Trimming pared 3 bases from V and 8 bases from J, leaving 17 bases between. The CDR3 covers 14 residues. Note on this clone: What it binds is unknown.

The origin of this receptor is a girl between 10 and 17 years old in good health and CMV-seropositive. What was sequenced was PBMCs. J is TRBJ1-2 and V is TRBV5-1, with D unclear. The CDR3 DNA reads as TGCGCCAGCAGCTCAAAAAGTCAGGATCGGGGCTACACCTTC. This gives the protein CASSSKSQDRGYTF.